This T cell receptor beta chain emerged from a study of control samples from healthy donors and cancer patients. Per germline, CDR1 SGDLS and CDR2 YYNGEE. With V trimmed by 3 bases and J by 5 bases, 11 bases remained unmatched. The CDR3 contains 16 residues. Here immunoSEQ multiplex PCR was the method, and the copy in TCRdb shows in-frame clones only, minus some. This repertoire shows roughly 49,000 clones, just over 90% found once; its top ten account for approximately 0.8%. V is TRBV9 and J is TRBJ2-3; 8 bases fit TRBD2. This receptor was obtained from a man younger than 40 with colorectal cancer. Material: PBMCs. The CDR3 nucleotides read TGTGCCAGCAGCGGAATTAGCGGGGTAGGCCAAGATACGCAGTATTTT. Protein: CASSGISGVGQDTQYF.